This T cell receptor (beta chain) was obtained from a study of identical twins. This clonotype has a count of ten or more. TCRdb reprocessed the 5' RACE reads via MiXCR and lists one record per CDR3 protein. The sample includes 200,000 to 250,000 distinct CDR3 sequences, about 7.3% seen only once; the top ten take approximately 3.6%. Germline V gene data show CDR1 as LNHDA and CDR2 as SQIVND (reference sequence). The CDR3 totals 13 residues. V dropped 5 bases and J dropped 0 bases, with 7 bases sitting between them. The same data also contributed to another study, on yellow fever vaccine responses in identical twins.

The V call is TRBV19, the J call TRBJ1-2, with unresolved D. The source of this sequence is a woman under 30 in good health. Source material: memory (CD45RO+) T cells sorted from blood. Written as DNA, the CDR3 is TGTGCCAGTAGTCCAAATCCTAACTATGGCTACACCTTC. It codes for CASSPNPNYGYTF.